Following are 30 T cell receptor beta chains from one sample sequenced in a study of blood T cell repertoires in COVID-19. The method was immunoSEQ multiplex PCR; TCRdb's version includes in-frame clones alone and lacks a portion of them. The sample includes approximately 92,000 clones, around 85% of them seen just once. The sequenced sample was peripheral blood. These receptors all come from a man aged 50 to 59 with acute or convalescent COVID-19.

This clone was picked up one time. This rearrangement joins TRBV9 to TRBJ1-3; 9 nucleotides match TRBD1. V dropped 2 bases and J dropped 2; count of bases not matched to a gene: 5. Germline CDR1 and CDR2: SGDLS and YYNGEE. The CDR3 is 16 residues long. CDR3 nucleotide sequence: TGTGCCAGCAGCGTGTTGACAGGGGGGCCTGGAAACACCATATATTTT. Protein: CASSVLTGGPGNTIYF.

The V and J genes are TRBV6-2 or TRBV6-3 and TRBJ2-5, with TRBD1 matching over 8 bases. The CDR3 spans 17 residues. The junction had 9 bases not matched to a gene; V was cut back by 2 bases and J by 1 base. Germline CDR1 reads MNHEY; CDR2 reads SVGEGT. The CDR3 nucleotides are TGTGCCAGCAGTTACGAGGACAGGGTTTCCTTCCAAGAGACCCAGTACTTC. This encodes CASSYEDRVSFQETQYF.

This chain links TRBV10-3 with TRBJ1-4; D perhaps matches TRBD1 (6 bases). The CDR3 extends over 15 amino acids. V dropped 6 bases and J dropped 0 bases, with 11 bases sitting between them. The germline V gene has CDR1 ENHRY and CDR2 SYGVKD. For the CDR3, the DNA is TGTGCCATCAGGCGAGGGGGTTCAACTAATGAAAAACTGTTTTTT. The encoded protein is CAIRRGGSTNEKLFF.

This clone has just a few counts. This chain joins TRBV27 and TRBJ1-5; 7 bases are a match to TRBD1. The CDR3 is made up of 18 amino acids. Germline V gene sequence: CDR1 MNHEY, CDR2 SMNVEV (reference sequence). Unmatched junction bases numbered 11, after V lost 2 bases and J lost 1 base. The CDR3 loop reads CASSLTGQRLFSNQPQHF. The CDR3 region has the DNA TGTGCCAGCAGTTTAACGGGACAGAGACTTTTCAGCAATCAGCCCCAGCATTTT.

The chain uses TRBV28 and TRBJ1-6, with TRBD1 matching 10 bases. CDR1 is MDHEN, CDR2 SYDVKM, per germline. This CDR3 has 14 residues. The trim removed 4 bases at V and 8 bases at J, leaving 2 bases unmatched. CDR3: CASSSGQGDSPLHF. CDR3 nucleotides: TGTGCCAGCAGTTCAGGACAGGGGGATTCACCCCTCCACTTT.

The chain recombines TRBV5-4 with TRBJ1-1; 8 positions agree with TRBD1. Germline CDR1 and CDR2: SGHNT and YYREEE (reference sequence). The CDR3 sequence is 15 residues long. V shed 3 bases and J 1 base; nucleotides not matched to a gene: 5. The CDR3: CASSYTGTGNTEAFF. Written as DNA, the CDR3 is TGTGCCAGCAGCTATACAGGGACAGGGAACACTGAAGCTTTCTTT. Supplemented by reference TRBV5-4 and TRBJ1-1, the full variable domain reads ETGVTQSPTHLIKTRGQQVTLRCSSQSGHNTVSWYQQALGQGPQFIFQYYREEENGRGNFPPRFSGLQFPNYSSELNVNALELDDSALYLCASSYTGTGNTEAFFGQGTRLTVV.

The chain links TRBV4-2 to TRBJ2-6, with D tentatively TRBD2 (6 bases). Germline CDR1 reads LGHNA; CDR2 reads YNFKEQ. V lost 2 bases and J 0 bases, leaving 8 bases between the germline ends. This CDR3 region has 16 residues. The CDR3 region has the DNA TGTGCCAGCAGCCAAACTAGCAGCTCTGGGGCCAACGTCCTGACTTTC. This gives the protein CASSQTSSSGANVLTF.

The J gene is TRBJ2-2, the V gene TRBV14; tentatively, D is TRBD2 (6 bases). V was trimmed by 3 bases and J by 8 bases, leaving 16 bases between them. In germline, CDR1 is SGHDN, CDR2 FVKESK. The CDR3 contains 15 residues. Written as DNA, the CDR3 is TGTGCCAGCAGCCATCAAGTGGGAGGCTGGGGGGAGCTGTTTTTT. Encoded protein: CASSHQVGGWGELFF.

The CDR3 sequence is CASSLAPFSGDTQYF. Written as DNA, the CDR3 is TGTGCCAGCAGCTTAGCCCCTTTTTCGGGAGATACGCAGTATTTT. The V gene is TRBV7-7, the J gene TRBJ2-3; the D is unclear. Trimming removed 0 bases from V and 5 bases from J, with 12 bases in between. CDR1 is SSHAT and CDR2 is FNYEAQ in the germline V gene (reference sequence). The CDR3 is 15 amino acids.

In nucleotides, the CDR3 is TGTGCCAGCAGTTGGGACAGGGGATTGACTAGCGGGAGCGATACGCAGTATTTT. Residues: CASSWDRGLTSGSDTQYF. The V gene is TRBV28, the J gene TRBJ2-3; the match to TRBD2 covers 12 bases. Germline V CDR1 and CDR2: MDHEN, SYDVKM. The CDR3 length is 18 residues. With 4 bases clipped from V and 6 bases from J, the junction kept 14 bases outside the gene matches.

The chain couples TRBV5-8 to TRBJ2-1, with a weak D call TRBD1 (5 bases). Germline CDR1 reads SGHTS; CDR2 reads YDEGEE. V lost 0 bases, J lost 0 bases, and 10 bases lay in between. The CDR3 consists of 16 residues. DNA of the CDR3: TGTGCCAGCAGCTTGGCTGACAGCCTCTCCTACAATGAGCAGTTCTTC. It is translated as CASSLADSLSYNEQFF.

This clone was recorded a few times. CDR3 in DNA: TGCGCCAGCAGTCAATCGACAGGTGGGCGAGGTGGCTACACCTTC. Protein sequence: CASSQSTGGRGGYTF. This rearrangement joins TRBV23-1 to TRBJ1-2, with a possible D match to TRBD1 (6 bases). TRBV23-1 is placed among ORFs of uncertain function. The CDR3 has 15 residues. V shed 0 bases and J shed 7 bases, with 15 bases lying between them.

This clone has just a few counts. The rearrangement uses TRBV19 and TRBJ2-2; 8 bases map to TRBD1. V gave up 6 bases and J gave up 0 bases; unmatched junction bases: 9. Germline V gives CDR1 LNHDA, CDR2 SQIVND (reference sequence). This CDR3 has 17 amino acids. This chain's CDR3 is CASSGPGQVSNTGELFF. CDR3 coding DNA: TGTGCCAGTAGCGGACCGGGACAGGTTTCGAACACCGGGGAGCTGTTTTTT.

CDR3: CASSFGGGIEKLFF. CDR3 nucleotide sequence: TGTGCCAGCAGTTTCGGCGGGGGCATTGAAAAACTGTTTTTT. The genes are TRBV28 and TRBJ1-4; a weak D match, TRBD1 (6 bases). The CDR3 length is 14 residues. The V end lost 3 bases, the J end lost 7 bases, and 12 bases lay between the germline ends. Germline V gives CDR1 MDHEN, CDR2 SYDVKM.

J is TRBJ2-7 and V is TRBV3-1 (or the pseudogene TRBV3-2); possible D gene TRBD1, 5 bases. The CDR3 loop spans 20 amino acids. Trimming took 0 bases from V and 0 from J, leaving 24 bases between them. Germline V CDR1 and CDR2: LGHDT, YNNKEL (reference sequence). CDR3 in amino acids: CASSQDRCRRTPRPSYEQYF. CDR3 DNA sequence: TGTGCCAGCAGCCAAGATAGGTGTAGAAGGACACCTAGACCCTCCTACGAGCAGTACTTC.

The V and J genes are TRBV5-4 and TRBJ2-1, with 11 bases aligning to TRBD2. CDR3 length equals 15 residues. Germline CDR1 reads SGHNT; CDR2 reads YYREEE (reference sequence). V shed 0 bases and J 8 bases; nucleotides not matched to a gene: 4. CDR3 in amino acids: CASSLGSGGVDEQFF. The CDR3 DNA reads TGTGCCAGCAGCTTGGGTAGCGGGGGGGTGGATGAGCAGTTCTTC.

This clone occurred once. The CDR3 region is CASSQGTSGKTGELFF. CDR3 nucleotides: TGTGCCAGCAGCCAAGGGACTAGCGGAAAAACCGGGGAGCTGTTTTTT. This rearrangement joins TRBV3-1 (or the pseudogene TRBV3-2) to TRBJ2-2, with 10 bases fitting TRBD2. With V trimmed by 1 base and J by 5 bases, 4 bases remained unmatched. CDR3 length: 16 residues. Germline values: CDR1 LGHDT, CDR2 YNNKEL (reference sequence).

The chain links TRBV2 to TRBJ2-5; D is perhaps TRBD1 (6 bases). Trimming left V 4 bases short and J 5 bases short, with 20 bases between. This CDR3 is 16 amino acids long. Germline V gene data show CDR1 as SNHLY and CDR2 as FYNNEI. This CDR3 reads CASSGGTLVGFETQYF. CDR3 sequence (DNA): TGTGCCAGCAGTGGGGGGACACTCGTTGGTTTCGAGACCCAGTACTTC. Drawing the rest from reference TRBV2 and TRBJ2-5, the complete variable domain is EPEVTQTPSHQVTQMGQEVILRCVPISNHLYFYWYRQILGQKVEFLVSFYNNEISEKSEIFDDQFSVERPDGSNFTLKIRSTKLEDSAMYFCASSGGTLVGFETQYFGPGTRLLVL.

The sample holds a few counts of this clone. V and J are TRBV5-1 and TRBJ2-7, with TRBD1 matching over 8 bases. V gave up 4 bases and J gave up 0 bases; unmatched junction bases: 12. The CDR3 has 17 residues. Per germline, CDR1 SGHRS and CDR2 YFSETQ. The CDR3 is CASSIGTRTGYSYEQYF. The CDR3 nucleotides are TGCGCCAGCAGCATTGGTACGCGGACAGGGTACTCCTACGAGCAGTACTTC.

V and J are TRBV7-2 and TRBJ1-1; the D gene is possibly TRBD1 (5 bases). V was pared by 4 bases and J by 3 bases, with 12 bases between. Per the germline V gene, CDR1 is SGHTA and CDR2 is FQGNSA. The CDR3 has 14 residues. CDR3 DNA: TGTGCCAGCAGCTCCGGGGGGGGGTACACTGAAGCTTTCTTT. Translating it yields CASSSGGGYTEAFF. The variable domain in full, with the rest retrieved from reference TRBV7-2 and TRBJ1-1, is GAGVSQSPSNKVTEKGKDVELRCDPISGHTALYWYRQSLGQGLEFLIYFQGNSAPDKSGLPSDRFSAERTGGSVSTLTIQRTQQEDSAVYLCASSSGGGYTEAFFGQGTRLTVV.

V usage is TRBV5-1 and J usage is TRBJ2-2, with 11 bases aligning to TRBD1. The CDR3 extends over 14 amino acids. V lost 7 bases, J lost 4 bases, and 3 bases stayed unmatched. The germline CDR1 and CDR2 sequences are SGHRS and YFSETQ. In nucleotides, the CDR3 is TGCGCCAGCTCCGGGACAGGGGGCACCGGGGAGCTGTTTTTT. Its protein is CASSGTGGTGELFF.

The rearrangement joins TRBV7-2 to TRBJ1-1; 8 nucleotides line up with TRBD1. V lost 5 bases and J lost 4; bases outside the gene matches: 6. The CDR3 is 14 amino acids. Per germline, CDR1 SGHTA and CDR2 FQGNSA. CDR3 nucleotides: TGTGCCAGCAGCCTCCGGACAGGGAGCACTGAAGCTTTCTTT. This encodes CASSLRTGSTEAFF.

The CDR3, as DNA: TGTGCCAGCAGCTTGGCCTGGGGCGAGACCCAGTACTTC. Amino acids: CASSLAWGETQYF. The rearrangement uses TRBV11-3 and TRBJ2-5, with D possibly matching TRBD1 (5 bases). The V and J ends lost 3 bases and 5 bases respectively, with 10 bases between them. CDR1 is SGHNT, CDR2 YENEEA, per germline. The CDR3 totals 13 residues.

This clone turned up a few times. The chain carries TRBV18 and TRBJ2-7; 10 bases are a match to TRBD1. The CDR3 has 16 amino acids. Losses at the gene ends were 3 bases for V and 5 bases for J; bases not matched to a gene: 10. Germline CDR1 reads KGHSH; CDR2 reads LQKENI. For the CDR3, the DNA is TGTGCCAGCTCACCGATAACCGGGACAGGGGCCAACGAGCAGTACTTC. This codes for CASSPITGTGANEQYF.

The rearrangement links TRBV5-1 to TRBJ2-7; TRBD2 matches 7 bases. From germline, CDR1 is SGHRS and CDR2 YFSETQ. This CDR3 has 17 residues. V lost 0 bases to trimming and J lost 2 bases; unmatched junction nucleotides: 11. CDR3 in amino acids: CASSLAAPRLAPYEQYF. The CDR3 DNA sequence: TGCGCCAGCAGCTTGGCTGCCCCCAGACTAGCACCCTACGAGCAGTACTTC.

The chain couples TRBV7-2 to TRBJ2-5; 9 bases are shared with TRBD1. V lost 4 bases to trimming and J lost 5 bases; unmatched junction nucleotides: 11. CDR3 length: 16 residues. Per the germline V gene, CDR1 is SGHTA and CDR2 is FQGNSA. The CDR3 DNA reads TGTGCCAGCAGCTCACCCCCGGGACAGGGAATGGAGACCCAGTACTTC. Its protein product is CASSSPPGQGMETQYF.

CDR3 sequence (DNA): TGTGCCAGCAGCTTGGAGGTGGTAGGAAACACCATATATTTT. As protein: CASSLEVVGNTIYF. The V gene is TRBV7-2, the J gene TRBJ1-3; D gene uncertain. The CDR3 loop spans 14 amino acids. V lost 3 bases, J lost 4 bases, and 10 bases lay in between. Germline assignment: CDR1 SGHTA and CDR2 FQGNSA.

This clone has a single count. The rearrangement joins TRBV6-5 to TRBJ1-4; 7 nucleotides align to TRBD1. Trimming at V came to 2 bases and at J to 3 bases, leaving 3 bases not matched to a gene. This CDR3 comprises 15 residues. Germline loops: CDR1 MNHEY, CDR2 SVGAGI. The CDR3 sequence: CASSYTRGANEKLFF. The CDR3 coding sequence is TGTGCCAGCAGTTACACCAGGGGGGCTAATGAAAAACTGTTTTTT.

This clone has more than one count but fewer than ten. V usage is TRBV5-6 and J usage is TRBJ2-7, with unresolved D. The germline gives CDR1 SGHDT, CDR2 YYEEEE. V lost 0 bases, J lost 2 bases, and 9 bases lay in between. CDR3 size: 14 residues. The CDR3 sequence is CASSLVTVAYEQYF. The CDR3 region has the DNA TGTGCCAGCAGCTTGGTTACGGTCGCCTACGAGCAGTACTTC. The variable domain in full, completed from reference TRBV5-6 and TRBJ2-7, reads DAGVTQSPTHLIKTRGQQVTLRCSPKSGHDTVSWYQQALGQGPQFIFQYYEEEERQRGNFPDRFSGHQFPNYSSELNVNALLLGDSALYLCASSLVTVAYEQYFGPGTRLTVT.

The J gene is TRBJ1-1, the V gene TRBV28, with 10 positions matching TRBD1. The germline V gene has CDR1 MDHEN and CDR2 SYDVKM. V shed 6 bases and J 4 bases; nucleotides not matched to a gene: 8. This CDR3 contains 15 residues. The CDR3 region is CASSLVDRGGTEAFF. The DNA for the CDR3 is TGTGCCAGCAGCCTCGTGGACAGGGGGGGCACTGAAGCTTTCTTT.